This TCR beta chain was documented in a study of blood T cell repertoires in COVID-19. Study-wide background: Spain, Italy and the United States supplied samples that represented acute and convalescent COVID-19. Sample material is recorded as cDNA or gDNA derived from T cells, B-cell-depleted T cells, or PBMCs.

Per the original methods: The authors estimated nucleated cell counts from reference gene primer amplification. The method was immunoSEQ multiplex PCR; TCRdb's version includes in-frame clones alone and lacks a portion of them. That table gives V, J and clone size, and the DNA gave D and trimming. This table has 140,000 to 150,000 clones, more than 75% appearing once. The sample consisted of peripheral blood. The sequence was obtained from a man in his 60s with active or convalescent COVID-19.

The CDR3 is CASSLVANSYEQYF. The DNA of the CDR3 is TGTGCCAGCAGCTTGGTAGCGAATTCCTACGAGCAGTACTTC. This rearrangement joins TRBV7-6 to TRBJ2-7; tentatively, D is TRBD2 (5 bases). CDR1 and CDR2 (germline): SGHVS, FNYEAQ. Trimming removed 3 bases from V and 1 base from J, with 10 bases in between. CDR3 length: 14 residues.